The 31 T cell receptor beta chains given below trace back to one sample, sequenced in a study of blood T cell repertoires in COVID-19. Method: immunoSEQ multiplex PCR; TCRdb's copy keeps in-frame clones and lacks some. The repertoire holds about 120,000 clones, with roughly 85% as singletons. The sample taken for sequencing was peripheral blood. Source of these receptors: a woman aged 55-70 years with COVID-19, enrolled during active disease.

The V and J genes are TRBV4-3 and TRBJ1-2, with 7 bases matching TRBD1. Per the germline V gene, CDR1 is LGHNA and CDR2 is YSLEER. Losses at the gene ends were 0 bases for V and 7 bases for J; bases not matched to a gene: 5. The CDR3 extends over 14 amino acids. The CDR3 DNA sequence: TGCGCCAGCAGCCAAGATAATGAGGGGGCTGGCTACACCTTC. Amino acids: CASSQDNEGAGYTF.

The rearrangement joins TRBV4-1 to TRBJ2-5; 7 bases align to TRBD2. CDR1 and CDR2 from the germline V gene are MGHRA and YSYEKL. The CDR3 runs 17 residues. J lost 2 bases, V lost 1 base, and 10 bases had no gene match. The CDR3 sequence: CASSQGAGTRIQETQYF. For the CDR3, the DNA is TGCGCCAGCAGCCAAGGAGCGGGGACGAGGATTCAAGAGACCCAGTACTTC.

The chain combines TRBV5-1 with TRBJ1-4; 7 bases are a match to TRBD1. Germline-derived CDR1 and CDR2 are SGHRS and YFSETQ. The ends lost 4 bases at V and 4 bases at J; junction bases unmatched: 4. CDR3 size: 14 residues. CDR3: CASSPGQLNEKLFF. The CDR3 nucleotides are TGCGCCAGCAGCCCGGGACAGCTTAATGAAAAACTGTTTTTT.

The V gene is TRBV3-1 (or the pseudogene TRBV3-2), the J gene TRBJ2-7; 8 nucleotides align to TRBD1. Losses at the gene ends were 4 bases for V and 0 bases for J; bases not matched to a gene: 5. Germline assignment: CDR1 LGHDT and CDR2 YNNKEL (reference sequence). The CDR3 is 15 amino acids. As DNA, the CDR3 is TGTGCCAGCAGCCTACAGGGGGATAGCTCCTACGAGCAGTACTTC. It specifies CASSLQGDSSYEQYF.

The chain carries TRBV19 and TRBJ1-2; 11 positions agree with TRBD1. This CDR3 contains 16 residues. V lost 7 bases, J lost 0 bases, and 7 bases stayed unmatched. CDR1 and CDR2 from the germline V gene are LNHDA and SQIVND (reference sequence). CDR3 nucleotides: TGTGCCAGTACACGGACAGGGGGCCCCACTAACTATGGCTACACCTTC. Translation: CASTRTGGPTNYGYTF.

This sequence joins TRBV5-1 and TRBJ2-3; 7 bases map to TRBD2. The CDR3 extends over 15 amino acids. From germline, CDR1 is SGHRS and CDR2 YFSETQ. Germline trimming cut 0 bases from V and 1 base from J; bases unmatched to any gene: 2. The CDR3 DNA reads as TGCGCCAGCAGCTTGGTTCGGGGGGGCACAGATACGCAGTATTTT. Its protein is CASSLVRGGTDTQYF.

V and J are TRBV2 and TRBJ2-3; TRBD2 aligns across 10 bases. The V segment lost 7 bases and the J segment 3 bases; nucleotides outside the gene matches: 4. The germline V gene encodes CDR1 SNHLY and CDR2 FYNNEI. The CDR3 covers 14 residues. CDR3 nucleotide sequence: TGTGCCAGCAAGAGCGGGGGGGGAACAGATACGCAGTATTTT. Amino acids: CASKSGGGTDTQYF.

The genes are TRBV7-9 and TRBJ1-2; TRBD1 agrees at 7 bases. The CDR3 spans 14 residues. Losses at the gene ends were 1 base for V and 10 bases for J; bases not matched to a gene: 9. CDR1 and CDR2 from the germline V gene are SEHNR and FQNEAQ (reference sequence). The CDR3 here is CASSLVDRDRVYTF. Written as DNA, the CDR3 is TGTGCCAGCAGCTTAGTTGACAGGGATAGGGTCTACACCTTC.

The rearrangement links TRBV7-8 to TRBJ1-3; D call uncertain. Germline assignment: CDR1 SGHVS and CDR2 FQNEAQ. The V and J ends lost 4 bases and 2 bases respectively, with 12 bases between them. The CDR3 loop spans 15 amino acids. The CDR3, as DNA: TGTGCCAGCAGCTCACGGGCGGGAGCTGGAAACACCATATATTTT. It is translated as CASSSRAGAGNTIYF.

J is TRBJ2-3 and V is TRBV11-3; a possible D gene is TRBD2 (5 bases). V lost 4 bases and J lost 0, with 11 bases in between. CDR1 SGHNT and CDR2 YENEEA come from the germline V gene. The CDR3 runs to 15 residues. In DNA form, the CDR3 reads TGTGCCAGCAGCTCCGACCGGGGTAGCACAGATACGCAGTATTTT. Amino acid sequence: CASSSDRGSTDTQYF.

The genes are TRBV7-9 and TRBJ2-7; D is ambiguous. The CDR3 runs to 14 residues. The V and J ends lost 0 bases and 0 bases respectively, with 6 bases between them. In germline, CDR1 is SEHNR, CDR2 FQNEAQ (reference sequence). Written as DNA, the CDR3 is TGTGCCAGCAGCTTAGCCGCTAGCTCCTACGAGCAGTACTTC. It is translated as CASSLAASSYEQYF.

This clone was counted between two and nine times. The sample carries other DNA sequences with the same CDR3. The rearrangement uses TRBV11-1 and TRBJ1-2; 7 bases align to TRBD1. J gave up 4 bases and V 5 bases, and 1 base lay outside the gene matches. Germline loops: CDR1 SGHAT, CDR2 FQDESV (reference sequence). CDR3 length: 12 amino acids. CDR3 bases: TGTGCCAGCAGCCGGGACAGCTATGGCTACACCTTC. Amino acid sequence: CASSRDSYGYTF.

J is TRBJ2-3 and V is TRBV6-1; the match to TRBD1 covers 8 bases. Germline values: CDR1 MNHNS, CDR2 SASEGT. Germline trimming cut 3 bases from V and 4 bases from J; bases unmatched to any gene: 9. The CDR3 is 16 amino acids. CDR3 region: CASSDRTGLRADTQYF. The CDR3 region has the DNA TGTGCCAGCAGTGACCGGACAGGGTTGAGGGCAGATACGCAGTATTTT.

V usage is TRBV19 and J usage is TRBJ1-6, with TRBD1 identical over 7 bases. Looked up from germline, CDR1 is LNHDA and CDR2 is SQIVND (reference sequence). After removal of 8 bases from V and 8 bases from J, the junction contained 6 bases not matched to a gene. The CDR3 contains 13 residues. CDR3 loop: CASDRTGDSPLHF. For the CDR3, the DNA is TGTGCCAGTGATCGGACAGGAGATTCACCCCTCCACTTT.

The V call is TRBV5-6, the J call TRBJ1-2; D possibly corresponds to TRBD1 (6 bases). The germline V gene has CDR1 SGHDT and CDR2 YYEEEE. The CDR3 is 14 residues long. With 3 bases removed from V and 8 bases from J, the gap between germline ends came to 17 bases. DNA of the CDR3: TGTGCCAGCAGCTGGGCAAGGACAGCGAGCGGCTACACCTTC. Residues: CASSWARTASGYTF.

The rearrangement uses TRBV30 and TRBJ1-1, with a weak D call TRBD1 (5 bases). V was shortened by 7 bases and J by 3 bases, with 15 bases between the two germline ends. The CDR3 has 13 amino acids. Germline V gene sequence: CDR1 GTSNPN, CDR2 SVGIG (reference sequence). The CDR3, as DNA: TGTGCCTACCGGGGGATAGCGGACACTGAAGCTTTCTTT. Its translation is CAYRGIADTEAFF. The entire variable domain, with the rest obtained from reference TRBV30 and TRBJ1-1, is as follows: SQTIHQWPATLVQPVGSPLSLECTVEGTSNPNLYWYRQAAGRGLQLLFYSVGIGQISSEVPQNLSASRPQDRQFILSSKKLLLSDSGFYLCAYRGIADTEAFFGQGTRLTVV.

This chain links TRBV4-1 with TRBJ2-5, with a possible D match to TRBD1 (6 bases). The CDR3 consists of 14 residues. Germline V lookup: CDR1 MGHRA, CDR2 YSYEKL. V was trimmed by 3 bases and J by 5 bases, leaving 13 bases between them. CDR3 bases: TGCGCCAGCAGCCAGACTACAGGGTTGGAGACCCAGTACTTC. Its protein is CASSQTTGLETQYF.

This clone occurred a few times. This specimen includes other DNA sequences encoding the same CDR3. V is TRBV5-1 and J is TRBJ1-1, with 9 nucleotides matching TRBD1. The junction had 7 bases not matched to a gene; V was cut back by 4 bases and J by 0 bases. Germline V gene data show CDR1 as SGHRS and CDR2 as YFSETQ. The CDR3 totals 16 residues. The CDR3 nucleotides are TGCGCCAGCAGCATCCGGGACAGGGCTATGAACACTGAAGCTTTCTTT. Translation: CASSIRDRAMNTEAFF.

The chain carries TRBV13 and TRBJ1-6, with 8 bases that match TRBD1. J gave up 7 bases and V 5 bases, and 10 bases lay outside the gene matches. Germline CDR1 is PRHDT and CDR2 is FYEKMQ (reference sequence). This CDR3 has 16 residues. The CDR3: CASSPPSGGQNSPLHF. In DNA form, the CDR3 reads TGTGCCAGCAGCCCCCCCTCAGGGGGCCAAAATTCACCCCTCCACTTT.

DNA for the CDR3: TGCGCCAGCAGCCTCGGGTCGCTCTACAATGAGCAGTTCTTC. It translates to CASSLGSLYNEQFF. This chain links TRBV4-1 with TRBJ2-1; the D is unclear. Germline V gives CDR1 MGHRA, CDR2 YSYEKL. Trimming stripped 4 bases from V and 3 bases from J, with 10 bases between. This CDR3 comprises 14 residues.

This rearrangement joins TRBV29-1 to TRBJ2-2; 7 nucleotides line up with TRBD1. The germline gives CDR1 SQVTM, CDR2 ANQGSEA. The V segment lost 6 bases and the J segment 0 bases; nucleotides outside the gene matches: 4. The CDR3 runs to 14 residues. The CDR3 loop reads CSVRGQPNTGELFF. Here the CDR3 DNA reads TGCAGCGTAAGGGGACAGCCGAACACCGGGGAGCTGTTTTTT.

V is TRBV6-4 and J is TRBJ1-2; 8 bases map to TRBD1. CDR3 size: 13 residues. Germline CDR1 reads MRHNA; CDR2 reads SNTAGT. J lost 8 bases, V lost 3 bases, and 5 bases had no gene match. CDR3 coding DNA: TGTGCCAGCAGTGATGACAGGGGATGGGGCTACACCTTC. As protein: CASSDDRGWGYTF.

The genes are TRBV29-1 and TRBJ2-5; TRBD2 matches 8 bases. This CDR3 has 12 amino acids. Germline assignment: CDR1 SQVTM and CDR2 ANQGSEA. DNA for the CDR3: TGCATATGCGGGGGGACACAAGAGACCCAGTACTTC. As protein: CICGGTQETQYF.

The CDR3 region is CASSARGLGNTIYF. CDR3 DNA: TGTGCCAGCAGCGCTAGGGGGCTTGGAAACACCATATATTTT. This rearrangement joins TRBV7-2 to TRBJ1-3; 7 nucleotides agree with TRBD1. Germline loops: CDR1 SGHTA, CDR2 FQGNSA. The CDR3 loop spans 14 amino acids. J was trimmed by 3 bases and V by 5 bases; bases with no gene match: 4.

The chain uses TRBV7-3 and TRBJ2-1, with unresolved D. V was shortened by 2 bases and J by 10 bases, with 12 bases between the two germline ends. The CDR3 totals 13 residues. The V gene's germline CDR1 is SGHTA and CDR2 FQGTGA. CDR3 bases: TGTGCCAGCAGCTTAGAGGTCCAATGGGAGCAGTTCTTC. It codes for CASSLEVQWEQFF. The full variable domain, completed using reference TRBV7-3 and TRBJ2-1, is GAGVSQTPSNKVTEKGKYVELRCDPISGHTALYWYRQSLGQGPEFLIYFQGTGAADDSGLPNDRFFAVRPEGSVSTLKIQRTERGDSAVYLCASSLEVQWEQFFGPGTRLTVL.

The chain combines TRBV9 with TRBJ1-1; 8 nucleotides line up with TRBD1. The germline gives CDR1 SGDLS, CDR2 YYNGEE. After removal of 0 bases from V and 1 base from J, the junction contained 2 bases not matched to a gene. This CDR3 has 15 amino acids. The CDR3, as DNA: TGTGCCAGCAGCGTAGATGGGACAGGGAACACTGAAGCTTTCTTT. It codes for CASSVDGTGNTEAFF.

The chain links TRBV20-1 to TRBJ1-5, with 8 bases matching TRBD1. V trimming: 3 bases; J trimming: 1 base; junction bases outside the gene matches: 14. This CDR3 comprises 18 residues. CDR1 and CDR2 (germline): DFQATT, SNEGSKA (reference sequence). DNA for the CDR3: TGCAGTGCTAGTCCGCCAGGACAGGGCTCATGGAGCAATCAGCCCCAGCATTTT. This translates into CSASPPGQGSWSNQPQHF.

There are a few counts of this clone. The CDR3 sequence is CASSSRQGLYYGYTF. CDR3 nucleotide sequence: TGTGCCAGCAGTTCGAGACAGGGGTTATACTATGGCTACACCTTC. This chain connects TRBV6-5 to TRBJ1-2; TRBD1 matches 8 bases. The CDR3 runs 15 residues. Per the germline V gene, CDR1 is MNHEY and CDR2 is SVGAGI. V trimming: 4 bases; J trimming: 3 bases; junction bases outside the gene matches: 7.

V is TRBV30 and J is TRBJ1-2; no clear D gene. The ends were cut back, 4 bases at V and 3 bases at J, with 6 bases in the middle. The germline V gene encodes CDR1 GTSNPN and CDR2 SVGIG (reference sequence). This CDR3 comprises 11 residues. CDR3 amino acids: CAWNLYYGYTF. For the CDR3, the DNA is TGTGCCTGGAATCTTTACTATGGCTACACCTTC.

The chain uses TRBV2 and TRBJ2-1; D gene unclear. The CDR3 is made up of 16 amino acids. Germline V lookup: CDR1 SNHLY, CDR2 FYNNEI. V gave up 1 base and J gave up 8 bases, with 18 bases separating them. CDR3 bases: TGTGCCAGCAGTGAAGGATTGCGGTCGATTACCGATGAGCAGTTCTTC. Amino acids: CASSEGLRSITDEQFF.

The V and J genes are TRBV24-1 and TRBJ1-5, with D possibly being TRBD1 (6 bases). Germline CDR1 and CDR2: KGHDR and SFDVKD. The CDR3 spans 17 residues. The V end lost 5 bases, the J end lost 0 bases, and 16 bases lay between the germline ends. In DNA, the CDR3 is TGTGCCACCAGTGGGGGGGGCTACAGATATAGCAATCAGCCCCAGCATTTT. Protein sequence: CATSGGGYRYSNQPQHF.